The next 18 T cell receptor beta chains were all read from a single sample in a study of T cells in Graves' hyperthyroidism and ophthalmopathy. What was amplified from RNA transcripts were TCR beta CDR3 regions. First-round RT-PCR with HTBI primers amplified the TCR CDR3 region. MiXCR was run by TCRdb on the multiplex PCR reads, yielding one entry per CDR3 protein. The table lists hundreds of thousands of distinct CDR3 sequences, 14% to 15% of them singletons. The material sequenced was blood. These receptors were taken from a woman aged 40 to 49 with Graves' ophthalmopathy.

This clonotype was picked up many times. The J gene is TRBJ2-5, the V gene TRBV28; D is unclear. This CDR3 has 14 residues. Trimming left V 0 bases short and J 0 bases short, with 5 bases between. Germline V gene data show CDR1 as MDHEN and CDR2 as SYDVKM. The CDR3 sequence is CASSLWGNQETQYF. DNA for the CDR3: TGTGCCAGCAGTTTATGGGGGAACCAAGAGACCCAGTACTTC.

This clonotype was recorded a few times. The chain combines TRBV27 with TRBJ1-6, with 7 positions matching TRBD1. The junction had 3 bases not matched to a gene; V was cut back by 10 bases and J by 3 bases. Germline assignment: CDR1 MNHEY and CDR2 SMNVEV (reference sequence). This CDR3 is built from 13 residues. This chain's CDR3 is CAIGQVYNSPLHF. CDR3 in DNA: TGTGCCATCGGACAGGTCTATAATTCACCCCTCCACTTT.

This chain uses TRBV7-2 with TRBJ2-6; perhaps TRBD2 as D (6 bases). Germline loops: CDR1 SGHTA, CDR2 FQGNSA. V was pared by 2 bases and J by 0 bases, with 23 bases between. This CDR3 has 21 amino acids. CDR3 in amino acids: CASSLSYRAGAPNSGANVLTF. The CDR3 region has the DNA TGTGCCAGCAGCTTATCATATCGAGCGGGCGCGCCTAACTCTGGGGCCAACGTCCTGACTTTC.

This clonotype was detected a few times. The chain has TRBV19 and TRBJ2-7; possibly TRBD1 for D (6 bases). V gave up 4 bases and J gave up 6 bases, with 19 bases separating them. CDR3 length: 15 residues. Germline CDR1 is LNHDA and CDR2 is SQIVND (reference sequence). The CDR3 coding sequence is TGTGCCAGTAGTACGCCGGGACACAACCTGGGCGAGCAGTACTTC. It is translated as CASSTPGHNLGEQYF. Full variable domain (outside the CDR3, taken from reference TRBV19 and TRBJ2-7): DGGITQSPKYLFRKEGQNVTLSCEQNLNHDAMYWYRQDPGQGLRLIYYSQIVNDFQKGDIAEGYSVSREKKESFPLTVTSAQKNPTAFYLCASSTPGHNLGEQYFGPGTRLTVT.

The table lists this clonotype with a few counts. The J gene is TRBJ2-7, the V gene TRBV14; 8 nucleotides line up with TRBD2. CDR3 length: 19 residues. The trim removed 3 bases at V and 4 bases at J, leaving 20 bases unmatched. The germline V gene has CDR1 SGHDN and CDR2 FVKESK. CDR3 bases: TGTGCCAGCAGCCATAAGATGAAGGCCCGGGAGGGCCTGTTGTACGAGCAGTACTTC. This translates into CASSHKMKAREGLLYEQYF.

This clonotype has ten or more counts. J is TRBJ1-1 and V is TRBV5-1; D is unclear. V was trimmed by 6 bases and J by 1 base, leaving 16 bases between them. Germline assignment: CDR1 SGHRS and CDR2 YFSETQ. This CDR3 comprises 15 residues. In DNA, the CDR3 is TGCGCCAGCAAACCCCCAGCGGGGTGGAACACTGAAGCTTTCTTT. This gives the protein CASKPPAGWNTEAFF.

This clonotype was seen ten or more times. This chain links TRBV28 with TRBJ1-2; no definite D call. Germline V gives CDR1 MDHEN, CDR2 SYDVKM. Trimming stripped 3 bases from V and 1 base from J, with 12 bases between. This CDR3 is 15 amino acids long. This chain's CDR3 is CASSLRVGFNYGYTF. CDR3 nucleotide sequence: TGTGCCAGCAGTTTGCGGGTAGGGTTTAACTATGGCTACACCTTC.

There are a few counts of this clonotype. This may stem from a read error, because a much larger clone lies one nucleotide away. V is TRBV5-6 and J is TRBJ2-2; no reliable D call. The V end was cut by 4 bases, the J end by 1 base, with 8 bases between. From germline, CDR1 is SGHDT and CDR2 YYEEEE. The CDR3 is 14 amino acids. CDR3 in amino acids: CASSQMGNTGELFF. CDR3 coding DNA: TGTGCCAGCAGCCAGATGGGGAACACCGGGGAGCTGTTTTTT.

This clonotype was counted many times. The genes are TRBV6-7 and TRBJ1-1; no definite D call. TRBV6-7 is noted as an ORF with a role that remains uncertain. The CDR3 covers 15 residues. Trimming left V 6 bases short and J 6 bases short, with 20 bases between. The CDR3 coding sequence is TGTGCCAGCAGCCACCCCCCGGGAGTAGGCGCTGAAGCTTTCTTT. This sequence encodes CASSHPPGVGAEAFF.

At least ten counts were recorded for this clonotype. The V and J genes are TRBV2 and TRBJ2-2; 8 positions agree with TRBD1. The CDR3 is 16 residues long. Looked up from germline, CDR1 is SNHLY and CDR2 is FYNNEI. The J segment lost 6 bases and the V segment lost 4 bases, leaving 10 bases of the junction unmatched. The CDR3 region has the DNA TGTGCCAGCAGTGCAGGTCAGGGGGCGAGACCCGGGGAGCTGTTTTTT. As protein: CASSAGQGARPGELFF.

This clonotype was recorded at least ten times. The chain couples TRBV6-1 to TRBJ2-7, with 14 bases lining up with TRBD2. The germline V gene has CDR1 MNHNS and CDR2 SASEGT. The ends lost 6 bases at V and 4 bases at J; junction bases unmatched: 11. CDR3 length: 17 amino acids. CDR3 amino acids: CASREPGLAGVIYEQYF. In DNA, the CDR3 is TGTGCCAGCAGAGAGCCGGGACTAGCGGGAGTGATATACGAGCAGTACTTC.

The rearrangement uses TRBV7-9 and TRBJ2-7; D call uncertain. V was pared by 4 bases and J by 4 bases, with 11 bases between. Per germline, CDR1 SEHNR and CDR2 FQNEAQ (reference sequence). CDR3 length: 13 amino acids. CDR3 in DNA: TGTGCCAGCAGCTCGCTCGATCTATACGAGCAGTACTTC. This codes for CASSSLDLYEQYF.

This clonotype was seen ten or more times. V usage is TRBV7-9 and J usage is TRBJ2-5, with no clear D. Germline values: CDR1 SEHNR, CDR2 FQNEAQ (reference sequence). V was clipped by 2 bases and J by 0 bases, with 1 base between them. This CDR3 has 12 residues. The CDR3 nucleotides read TGTGCCAGCAGCTTACACCAAGAGACCCAGTACTTC. Residues: CASSLHQETQYF.

V gene TRBV6-1 combines with J gene TRBJ2-5; the match to TRBD2 covers 7 bases. With 0 bases clipped from V and 3 bases from J, the junction kept 10 bases outside the gene matches. This CDR3 has 17 amino acids. Germline V gene lookup returns CDR1 MNHNS and CDR2 SASEGT. CDR3 sequence reads: CASSEALVTAGKETQYF. The CDR3 region has the DNA TGTGCCAGCAGTGAAGCGCTCGTGACAGCGGGGAAAGAGACCCAGTACTTC.

This clonotype was seen repeatedly, ten times or more. This chain connects TRBV7-9 to TRBJ2-7, with 8 bases that match TRBD2. Germline assignment: CDR1 SEHNR and CDR2 FQNEAQ (reference sequence). V was clipped by 7 bases and J by 3 bases; unmatched bases: 14. The CDR3 is 16 amino acids. The CDR3 protein is CASTSNRGGLDYEQYF. In nucleotides, the CDR3 is TGTGCCAGCACCTCCAACCGGGGGGGTTTGGACTACGAGCAGTACTTC.

At least ten counts were recorded for this clonotype. This chain links TRBV7-9 with TRBJ2-5; 9 nucleotides agree with TRBD1. CDR1 is SEHNR and CDR2 is FQNEAQ in the germline V gene (reference sequence). The CDR3 is 15 amino acids. Trimming removed 4 bases from V and 2 bases from J; junction bases left unmatched: 5. CDR3 in DNA: TGTGCCAGCAGCTGGGACAGGGAAGAGCAAGAGACCCAGTACTTC. Translated, it gives CASSWDREEQETQYF.

The gene calls are TRBV11-1 and TRBJ2-2; D might be TRBD1 or TRBD2, each matching 5 bases. Trimming removed 4 bases at V and 0 bases at J, with 15 bases between. CDR3 length: 17 amino acids. CDR1 and CDR2 (germline): SGHAT, FQDESV (reference sequence). In nucleotides, the CDR3 is TGTGCCAGCAGCTGGAAAGCGAGGGGTCCGAACACCGGGGAGCTGTTTTTT. Protein: CASSWKARGPNTGELFF.

This clonotype was observed a handful of times. The chain is built from TRBV6-2 or TRBV6-3 and TRBJ2-5; D not resolved. The CDR3 runs 14 residues. Trimming left V 5 bases short and J 4 bases short, with 14 bases between. Per germline, CDR1 MNHEY and CDR2 SVGEGT. CDR3 amino acids: CASSRPPPTETQYF. DNA for the CDR3: TGTGCCAGCAGTCGGCCGCCTCCCACAGAGACCCAGTACTTC.